The 4 T cell receptor beta chains given below trace back to one sample, sequenced in a study of cytomegalovirus exposure and HLA in healthy donors. Researchers ran the PCR with 60 Vbeta and 13 Jbeta primers. Here immunoSEQ multiplex PCR was the method, and the copy in TCRdb shows in-frame clones only, minus some. The profile shows some 150,000 clones, roughly three quarters of them singletons. Sequencing was carried out using PBMCs. The source of these receptors is a woman aged 40 to 49 in good health and CMV-seropositive.

The rearrangement uses TRBV5-4 and TRBJ1-2; TRBD1 matches at 7 bases. Germline CDR1 and CDR2: SGHNT and YYREEE (reference sequence). CDR3 length: 13 amino acids. With 4 bases clipped from V and 8 bases from J, the junction kept 8 bases outside the gene matches. In nucleotides, the CDR3 is TGTGCCAGCAGCGTTCAAGGGGGCGCGGGCTACACCTTC. Its translation is CASSVQGGAGYTF.

The chain uses TRBV19 and TRBJ1-6, with a weak D call TRBD1 (5 bases). V gave up 2 bases and J gave up 11 bases, with 19 bases separating them. This CDR3 has 16 residues. Germline values: CDR1 LNHDA, CDR2 SQIVND (reference sequence). The CDR3 sequence is CASSIIQGTRETPLHF. As DNA, the CDR3 is TGTGCCAGTAGTATAATCCAGGGCACCCGCGAAACACCCCTCCACTTT.

This clone has a single count. V is TRBV28 and J is TRBJ2-7; D is undetermined. V lost 5 bases and J 0 bases, leaving 11 bases between the germline ends. CDR3 length equals 14 residues. Germline V lookup: CDR1 MDHEN, CDR2 SYDVKM. CDR3 in amino acids: CASSAPVLSYEQYF. CDR3 coding DNA: TGTGCCAGCAGTGCCCCGGTCCTCTCCTACGAGCAGTACTTC.

This clone was seen only a few times. The chain carries TRBV27 and TRBJ2-1; perhaps TRBD1 as D (5 bases). Germline CDR1 and CDR2: MNHEY and SMNVEV (reference sequence). V gave up 6 bases and J gave up 11 bases, with 11 bases separating them. This CDR3 is built from 11 residues. The chain's CDR3 is CASRKGIQQFF. CDR3 bases: TGTGCCAGCAGGAAGGGGATTCAGCAGTTCTTC.